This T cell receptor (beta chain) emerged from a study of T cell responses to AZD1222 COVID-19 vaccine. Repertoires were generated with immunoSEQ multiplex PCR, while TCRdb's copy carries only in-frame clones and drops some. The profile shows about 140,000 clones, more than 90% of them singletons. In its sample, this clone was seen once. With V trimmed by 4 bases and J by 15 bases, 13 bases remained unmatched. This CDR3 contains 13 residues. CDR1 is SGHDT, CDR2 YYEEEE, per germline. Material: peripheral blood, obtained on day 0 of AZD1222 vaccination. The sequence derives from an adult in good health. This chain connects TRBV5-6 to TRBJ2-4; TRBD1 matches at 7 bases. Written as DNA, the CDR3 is TGTGCCAGCAGCCCTGGGCAGGGGGAAATATCGTACTTC. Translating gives CASSPGQGEISYF.